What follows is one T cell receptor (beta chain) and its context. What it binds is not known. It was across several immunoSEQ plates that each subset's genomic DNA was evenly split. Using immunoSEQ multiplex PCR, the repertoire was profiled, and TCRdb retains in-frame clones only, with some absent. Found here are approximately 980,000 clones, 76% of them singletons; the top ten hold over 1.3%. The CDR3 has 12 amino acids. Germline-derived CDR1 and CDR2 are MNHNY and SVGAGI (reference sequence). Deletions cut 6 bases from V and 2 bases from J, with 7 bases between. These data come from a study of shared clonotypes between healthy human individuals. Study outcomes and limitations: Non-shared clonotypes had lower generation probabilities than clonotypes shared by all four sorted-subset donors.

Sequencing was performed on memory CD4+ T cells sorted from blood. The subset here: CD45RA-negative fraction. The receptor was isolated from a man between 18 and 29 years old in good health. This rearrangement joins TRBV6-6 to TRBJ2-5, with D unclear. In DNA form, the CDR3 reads TGTGCCAGCAGGGCCAGGCAAGAGACCCAGTACTTC. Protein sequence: CASRARQETQYF.